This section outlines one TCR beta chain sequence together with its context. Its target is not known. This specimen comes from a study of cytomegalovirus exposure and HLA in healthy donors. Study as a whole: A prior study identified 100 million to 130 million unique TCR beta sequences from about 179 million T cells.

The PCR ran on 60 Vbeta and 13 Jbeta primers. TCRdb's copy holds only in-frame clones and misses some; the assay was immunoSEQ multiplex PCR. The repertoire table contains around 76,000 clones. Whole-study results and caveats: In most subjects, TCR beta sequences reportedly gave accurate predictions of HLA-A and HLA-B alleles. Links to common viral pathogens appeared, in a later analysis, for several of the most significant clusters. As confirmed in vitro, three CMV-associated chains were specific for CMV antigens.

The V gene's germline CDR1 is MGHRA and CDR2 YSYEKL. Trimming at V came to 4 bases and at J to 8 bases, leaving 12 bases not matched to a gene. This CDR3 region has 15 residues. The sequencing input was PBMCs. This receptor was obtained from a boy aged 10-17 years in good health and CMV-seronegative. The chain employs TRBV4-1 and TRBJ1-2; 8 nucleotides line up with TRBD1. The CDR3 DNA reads TGCGCCAGCAGCCGCCCGGGACAGGTTGTCCGCGGCTACACCTTC. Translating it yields CASSRPGQVVRGYTF.